Given below is one TCR beta chain in context. Its antigen is still unknown. This specimen belongs to a study of beta chain features in type 1 diabetes. Across the whole study: In all, around 110,000,000 sorted cells from all samples were analyzed.

CDR1 and CDR2 from the germline V gene are SNHLY and FYNNEI. This CDR3 has 14 residues. The V end lost 7 bases, the J end lost 0 bases, and 12 bases lay between the germline ends. Study results and caveats: Compared with healthy donors, patients appeared to share more similar naive, central memory and regulatory TCRB repertoires. Moderate yet significant TCRB CDR3 shortening was seen in Type 1 diabetes patients in all four CD4+ subsets. Patients with type 1 diabetes showed fewer VDJ junction insertions and more deletions.

Expressed TCRB transcripts were sequenced, since all the RNA that had been isolated was reverse transcribed. The protocol was immunoSEQ multiplex PCR, while the TCRdb copy is restricted to in-frame clones and leaves out a portion. The sample consists of tens of thousands of clones, around 63% of them appearing once. The V and J genes are TRBV2 and TRBJ1-2, with D perhaps matching TRBD1 (5 bases). This clonotype was sampled from a man aged 25-45 years with type 1 diabetes. Some clones in this sample may be carry-over from other donors' samples. The sequenced sample was Tregs from blood. The CDR3 protein is CASNEQGPNYGYTF. CDR3 nucleotides: TGTGCCAGCAACGAGCAGGGCCCTAACTATGGCTACACCTTC.